The 15 T cell receptor beta chains given below trace back to one sample, sequenced in a study of T cell responses to AZD1222 COVID-19 vaccine. Clones were sequenced by immunoSEQ multiplex PCR, and TCRdb holds only the in-frame ones, with some missing. The sample holds under 200,000 clones, under 95% seen once. The sample consisted of peripheral blood, taken on day 0 of AZD1222 vaccination. The receptors stem from an adult in good health.

This clone was counted a single time. The rearrangement uses TRBV7-8 and TRBJ2-7; D unresolved. The V gene lost 2 bases and the J gene lost 5 bases, with 13 bases spanning the gap. There are 14 residues in the CDR3. From germline, CDR1 is SGHVS and CDR2 FQNEAQ. The DNA of the CDR3 is TGTGCCAGCAGCTTATTCGTATCTGGCCACGAGCAGTACTTC. Its protein product is CASSLFVSGHEQYF.

V is TRBV29-1 and J is TRBJ1-4; D remains ambiguous. The germline gives CDR1 SQVTM, CDR2 ANQGSEA. The CDR3 length is 14 residues. The V end lost 5 bases, the J end lost 7 bases, and 17 bases lay between the germline ends. CDR3 in DNA: TGCAGCGTTTACAACAGCCAAGGAAGTGAAAAACTGTTTTTT. It specifies CSVYNSQGSEKLFF.

This chain links TRBV27 with TRBJ1-1, with TRBD1 as a possible D gene (6 bases). The CDR3 length is 14 residues. In germline, CDR1 is MNHEY, CDR2 SMNVEV (reference sequence). The V and J ends lost 6 bases and 7 bases respectively, with 18 bases between them. CDR3 coding DNA: TGTGCCAGCAGGATACAGGGCATTAGGGATGAAGCTTTCTTT. This sequence encodes CASRIQGIRDEAFF.

The chain recombines TRBV5-1 with TRBJ2-1, with a possible D match to TRBD2 (6 bases). V was clipped by 4 bases and J by 0 bases, with 20 bases between them. This CDR3 region has 18 residues. Germline V gene data show CDR1 as SGHRS and CDR2 as YFSETQ. The CDR3 sequence: CASSPGRVTSPSYNEQFF. The DNA for the CDR3 is TGCGCCAGCAGCCCTGGGCGGGTAACTAGCCCCTCCTACAATGAGCAGTTCTTC.

The V call is TRBV12-5, the J call TRBJ2-2; 7 nucleotides line up with TRBD1. J gave up 4 bases and V 3 bases, and 11 bases lay outside the gene matches. The CDR3 contains 17 residues. Germline-derived CDR1 and CDR2 are LGHNT and FRNRAP. The CDR3 is CASGFWEKQGLTGELFF. CDR3 nucleotide sequence: TGTGCTAGTGGTTTTTGGGAAAAACAGGGGCTCACCGGGGAGCTGTTTTTT.

The chain recombines TRBV2 with TRBJ2-2; D gene uncertain. The V end was cut by 5 bases, the J end by 2 bases, with 15 bases between. This CDR3 is 16 amino acids long. CDR1 SNHLY and CDR2 FYNNEI come from the germline V gene. CDR3 amino acids: CASSPDHQFNTGELFF. In DNA, the CDR3 is TGTGCCAGCAGTCCGGACCACCAATTTAACACCGGGGAGCTGTTTTTT. Together with reference TRBV2 and TRBJ2-2, the CDR3 gives the full variable domain: EPEVTQTPSHQVTQMGQEVILRCVPISNHLYFYWYRQILGQKVEFLVSFYNNEISEKSEIFDDQFSVERPDGSNFTLKIRSTKLEDSAMYFCASSPDHQFNTGELFFGEGSRLTVL.

The V gene is TRBV7-6, the J gene TRBJ2-2; no clear D. CDR3 length equals 12 residues. Deletions cut 5 bases from V and 8 bases from J, with 9 bases between. CDR1 and CDR2 from the germline V gene are SGHVS and FNYEAQ. The CDR3: CASSTPTGELFF. The DNA for the CDR3 is TGTGCCAGCAGCACTCCGACTGGGGAGCTGTTTTTT.

The chain recombines TRBV6-2 or TRBV6-3 with TRBJ2-1; D not certain. There are 15 residues in the CDR3. Trimming pared 4 bases from V and 9 bases from J, leaving 19 bases between. Germline CDR1 and CDR2: MNHEY and SVGEGT. The CDR3 loop reads CASSFRALKVIEQFF. Written as DNA, the CDR3 is TGTGCCAGCAGTTTTCGGGCCTTGAAGGTCATTGAGCAGTTCTTC.

This chain joins TRBV7-3 and TRBJ2-1; 9 bases are a match to TRBD2. The CDR3 is made up of 17 amino acids. CDR1 SGHTA and CDR2 FQGTGA come from the germline V gene. Unmatched junction bases numbered 15, after V lost 8 bases and J lost 4 bases. CDR3 coding DNA: TGTGCCAGCTCCGATCTCCCCCAGCGGGAGGAGTACAATGAGCAGTTCTTC. Amino acid sequence: CASSDLPQREEYNEQFF. Complete variable domain (other parts from reference TRBV7-3 and TRBJ2-1): GAGVSQTPSNKVTEKGKYVELRCDPISGHTALYWYRQSLGQGPEFLIYFQGTGAADDSGLPNDRFFAVRPEGSVSTLKIQRTERGDSAVYLCASSDLPQREEYNEQFFGPGTRLTVL.

The chain carries TRBV7-8 and TRBJ2-7; D may be TRBD2 (5 bases). The V end was cut by 4 bases, the J end by 9 bases, with 13 bases between. Per the germline V gene, CDR1 is SGHVS and CDR2 is FQNEAQ. This CDR3 spans 12 amino acids. Written as DNA, the CDR3 is TGTGCCAGCAGCTGGTCGGACCGGGGGCAGTACTTC. Protein product: CASSWSDRGQYF.

The V gene is TRBV11-2, the J gene TRBJ2-7; the match to TRBD2 covers 8 bases. Germline V gene data show CDR1 as SGHAT and CDR2 as FQNNGV. This CDR3 contains 15 residues. Trimming removed 4 bases from V and 5 bases from J; junction bases left unmatched: 10. The CDR3 sequence: CASSSLAGVGDEQYF. The CDR3, as DNA: TGTGCCAGCAGCTCTCTAGCGGGTGTTGGCGACGAGCAGTACTTC.

The chain uses TRBV5-1 and TRBJ2-2; unclear D gene. This CDR3 has 14 amino acids. Germline lookup yields CDR1 SGHRS and CDR2 YFSETQ. V was pared by 0 bases and J by 11 bases, with 14 bases between. CDR3 residues: CASSLAGSSKELFF. In DNA form, the CDR3 reads TGCGCCAGCAGCTTGGCTGGCAGTTCTAAAGAGCTGTTTTTT.

J is TRBJ1-1 and V is TRBV5-1, with TRBD1 as a possible D gene (5 bases). The CDR3 loop spans 16 amino acids. Germline CDR1 SGHRS, CDR2 YFSETQ. Trimming pared 1 base from V and 0 bases from J, leaving 13 bases between. CDR3 bases: TGCGCCAGCAGCTTGATTAAGGGGACGGTGAACACTGAAGCTTTCTTT. Its translation is CASSLIKGTVNTEAFF.

The genes are TRBV2 and TRBJ1-6, with a possible D match to TRBD1 (5 bases). The V gene lost 5 bases and the J gene lost 4 bases, with 9 bases spanning the gap. Germline V lookup: CDR1 SNHLY, CDR2 FYNNEI. There are 14 residues in the CDR3. CDR3 amino acids: CASSPDTYNSPLHF. CDR3 in DNA: TGTGCCAGCAGTCCGGACACTTATAATTCACCCCTCCACTTT.

V is TRBV2 and J is TRBJ2-7, with 14 bases fitting TRBD2. The CDR3 contains 15 residues. Germline V lookup: CDR1 SNHLY, CDR2 FYNNEI. J was trimmed by 5 bases and V by 5 bases; bases with no gene match: 5. CDR3 in amino acids: CASSPGLAGDHEQYF. In nucleotides, the CDR3 is TGTGCCAGCAGTCCGGGACTAGCGGGAGACCACGAGCAGTACTTC.